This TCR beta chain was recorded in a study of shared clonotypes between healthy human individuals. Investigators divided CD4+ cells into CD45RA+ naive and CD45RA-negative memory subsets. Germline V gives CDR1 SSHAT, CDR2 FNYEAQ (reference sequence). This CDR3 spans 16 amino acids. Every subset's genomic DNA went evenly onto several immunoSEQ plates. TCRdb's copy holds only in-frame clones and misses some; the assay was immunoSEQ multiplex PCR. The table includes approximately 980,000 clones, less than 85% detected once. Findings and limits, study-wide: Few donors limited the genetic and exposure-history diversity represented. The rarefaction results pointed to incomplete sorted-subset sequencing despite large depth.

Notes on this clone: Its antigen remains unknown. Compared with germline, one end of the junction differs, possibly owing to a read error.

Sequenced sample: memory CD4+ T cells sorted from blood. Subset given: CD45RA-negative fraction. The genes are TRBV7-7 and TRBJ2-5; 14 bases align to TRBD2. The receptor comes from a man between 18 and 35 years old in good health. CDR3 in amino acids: CASSLEGLAGEETQYF. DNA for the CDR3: TGTGCTAGCAGCTTAGAGGGACTAGCGGGAGAGGAGACCCAGTACTTC.